The next 31 T cell receptor beta chains were all read from a single sample in a study of OX40 agonist ivuxolimab in advanced cancers. Clones were read by immunoSEQ multiplex PCR, and TCRdb kept only the in-frame ones, dropping some. The sample records 50,000 to 70,000 clones, just under 85% being singletons. Material: CD4+ or CD8+ T cells sorted from blood, obtained in a trial of the OX40 agonist ivuxolimab. These receptors were obtained from an adult with an advanced solid tumor such as melanoma, head and neck, liver or kidney cancer.

This clone was picked up a small number of times. The J gene is TRBJ1-4, the V gene TRBV9, with D possibly TRBD1 on 5 matching bases. The CDR3 extends over 13 amino acids. V lost 3 bases and J lost 8, with 11 bases in between. The germline gives CDR1 SGDLS, CDR2 YYNGEE. The CDR3 DNA reads as TGTGCCAGCAGCGCCTTGGGGGAGGAAAAACTGTTTTTT. Protein: CASSALGEEKLFF.

This chain joins TRBV30 and TRBJ2-1, with TRBD2 identical over 8 bases. With 7 bases clipped from V and 4 bases from J, the junction kept 9 bases outside the gene matches. This CDR3 has 14 amino acids. The V gene's germline CDR1 is GTSNPN and CDR2 SVGIG (reference sequence). The CDR3 is CAFSGIDLYNEQFF. In DNA, the CDR3 is TGTGCCTTTAGCGGGATAGATTTGTACAATGAGCAGTTCTTC.

V gene TRBV6-5 combines with J gene TRBJ1-2, with 7 bases that match TRBD1. V shed 2 bases, J shed 14 bases, and the junction held 11 bases outside the gene matches. Germline V lookup: CDR1 MNHEY, CDR2 SVGAGI. This CDR3 spans 13 amino acids. Here the CDR3 DNA reads TGTGCCAGCAGTTACCCGGACAGGCGAGAAATTACCTTC. It yields the protein CASSYPDRREITF.

This chain uses TRBV5-4 with TRBJ1-1; unclear D gene. CDR3 size: 15 residues. V was trimmed by 4 bases and J by 1 base, leaving 14 bases between them. From germline, CDR1 is SGHNT and CDR2 YYREEE (reference sequence). CDR3 region: CASSGGLRRNTEAFF. DNA for the CDR3: TGTGCCAGCAGCGGAGGACTGAGGAGGAACACTGAAGCTTTCTTT. Together with reference TRBV5-4 and TRBJ1-1, the CDR3 gives the full variable domain: ETGVTQSPTHLIKTRGQQVTLRCSSQSGHNTVSWYQQALGQGPQFIFQYYREEENGRGNFPPRFSGLQFPNYSSELNVNALELDDSALYLCASSGGLRRNTEAFFGQGTRLTVV.

The rearrangement uses TRBV30 and TRBJ1-3; D gene ambiguous. This CDR3 spans 15 amino acids. Germline lookup yields CDR1 GTSNPN and CDR2 SVGIG (reference sequence). V dropped 2 bases and J dropped 1 base, with 12 bases sitting between them. CDR3 nucleotides: TGTGCCTGGAGTCCTATGGGCGTTTCTGGAAACACCATATATTTT. It translates to CAWSPMGVSGNTIYF. The full variable domain, rest sourced from reference TRBV30 and TRBJ1-3, is SQTIHQWPATLVQPVGSPLSLECTVEGTSNPNLYWYRQAAGRGLQLLFYSVGIGQISSEVPQNLSASRPQDRQFILSSKKLLLSDSGFYLCAWSPMGVSGNTIYFGEGSWLTVV.

V gene TRBV5-1 combines with J gene TRBJ1-3, with a weak D call TRBD1 (5 bases). V gave up 4 bases and J gave up 8 bases, with 13 bases separating them. The germline V gene encodes CDR1 SGHRS and CDR2 YFSETQ. The CDR3 sequence is 13 residues long. CDR3 protein: CASSVGLGDTIYF. DNA of the CDR3: TGCGCCAGCAGCGTTGGATTAGGGGACACCATATATTTT.

DNA of the CDR3: TGCGCCAGCAGCCACACCAACCTCAGGGGCCCCATCGAACAGTACTTC. It is translated as CASSHTNLRGPIEQYF. This chain uses TRBV4-1 with TRBJ2-7; D perhaps matches TRBD1 (6 bases). The CDR3 has 16 residues. The germline V and J ends were trimmed by 3 bases and 10 bases, with 25 bases remaining between them. Germline assignment: CDR1 MGHRA and CDR2 YSYEKL.

The J gene is TRBJ2-7, the V gene TRBV7-6, with D tentatively TRBD2 (6 bases). V lost 6 bases and J lost 2, with 11 bases in between. This CDR3 has 13 amino acids. Germline CDR1 is SGHVS and CDR2 is FNYEAQ. The CDR3 protein is CASSWGVTYEQYF. CDR3 nucleotide sequence: TGTGCCAGCAGTTGGGGGGTCACCTACGAGCAGTACTTC.

The chain uses TRBV7-2 and TRBJ2-1, with 7 bases fitting TRBD2. The CDR3 sequence is 16 residues long. V shed 1 base, J shed 4 bases, and the junction held 7 bases outside the gene matches. The germline V gene encodes CDR1 SGHTA and CDR2 FQGNSA. CDR3: CASSLVRLAVYNEQFF. CDR3 coding DNA: TGTGCCAGCAGCTTAGTACGGCTAGCGGTTTACAATGAGCAGTTCTTC.

This chain connects TRBV7-3 to TRBJ2-4; no definite D call. The CDR3 length is 13 residues. Germline CDR1 and CDR2: SGHTA and FQGTGA. Between the trimmed V and J ends, which lost 3 bases and 3 bases, there was a span of 6 bases. CDR3 in DNA: TGTGCCAGCAGCTTTGACTTCAAAAACATTCAGTACTTC. Translated: CASSFDFKNIQYF. The whole variable domain, filled in from reference TRBV7-3 and TRBJ2-4, reads GAGVSQTPSNKVTEKGKYVELRCDPISGHTALYWYRQSLGQGPEFLIYFQGTGAADDSGLPNDRFFAVRPEGSVSTLKIQRTERGDSAVYLCASSFDFKNIQYFGAGTRLSVL.

The chain uses TRBV29-1 and TRBJ1-1; D is unclear. CDR3 length: 17 amino acids. Trimming removed 7 bases from V and 1 base from J, with 25 bases in between. In germline, CDR1 is SQVTM, CDR2 ANQGSEA. As DNA, the CDR3 is TGCAGCGGTATGGAGGCAATGACACTTATAAAGAACACTGAAGCTTTCTTT. Protein: CSGMEAMTLIKNTEAFF.

The rearrangement uses TRBV5-3 and TRBJ2-1; perhaps D is TRBD1 or TRBD2 (5 bases each). TRBV5-3 is an ORF, and what it does is uncertain. V gave up 8 bases and J gave up 7 bases, with 19 bases separating them. The CDR3 runs 14 residues. The CDR3 reads CASPGRGSGNEQFF. The CDR3, as DNA: TGTGCCAGTCCCGGCCGGGGTTCAGGGAATGAGCAGTTCTTC.

This clone was detected once. The chain has TRBV7-2 and TRBJ2-7; D uncertain. This CDR3 has 16 residues. CDR1 and CDR2 from the germline V gene are SGHTA and FQGNSA. V was clipped by 2 bases and J by 2 bases, with 16 bases between them. The CDR3 nucleotides are TGTGCCAGCAGCTTAACTCTTGTCAGCGTTACCTACGAGCAGTACTTC. Translating it yields CASSLTLVSVTYEQYF.

J is TRBJ2-7 and V is TRBV5-1; 8 bases are shared with TRBD1. This CDR3 has 15 amino acids. The J segment lost 6 bases and the V segment lost 5 bases, leaving 13 bases of the junction unmatched. The germline CDR1 and CDR2 sequences are SGHRS and YFSETQ. CDR3 DNA: TGCGCCAGCAGAGTGACAGGGGTCCCCTATGGCGAGCAGTACTTC. Amino acids: CASRVTGVPYGEQYF.

A single count supports this clone. The rearrangement uses TRBV6-1 and TRBJ2-5; 8 bases line up with TRBD2. V lost 3 bases and J lost 2; bases outside the gene matches: 11. This CDR3 has 17 residues. Looked up from germline, CDR1 is MNHNS and CDR2 is SASEGT. The CDR3 DNA reads TGTGCCAGCAGTGACGTGGGTAGCGGGGTTTTTCAAGAGACCCAGTACTTC. It specifies CASSDVGSGVFQETQYF.

This clone was picked up a small number of times. V usage is TRBV4-2 and J usage is TRBJ1-1; 12 positions agree with TRBD1. This CDR3 has 18 residues. V gave up 1 base and J gave up 8 bases; unmatched junction bases: 14. Germline V gives CDR1 LGHNA, CDR2 YNFKEQ. Here the CDR3 DNA reads TGTGCCAGCAGCCAAGTGGGACAGGGGGCGGTGGTCAGAGGGGAAGCTTTCTTT. Its translation: CASSQVGQGAVVRGEAFF.

This chain uses TRBV2 with TRBJ1-1; D unclear. CDR1 is SNHLY, CDR2 FYNNEI, per germline. The V and J ends lost 7 bases and 5 bases respectively, with 8 bases between them. CDR3 length: 11 residues. CDR3 sequence (DNA): TGTGCCAGCATCTCAGAAACTGAAGCTTTCTTT. Its translation is CASISETEAFF.

The rearrangement joins TRBV6-4 to TRBJ2-3; 7 bases agree with TRBD2. Germline V gives CDR1 MRHNA, CDR2 SNTAGT. This CDR3 is 12 amino acids long. J lost 8 bases, V lost 6 bases, and 5 bases had no gene match. The CDR3 DNA is TGTGCCAGCAGCTTACTAGCGAGTACGCAGTATTTT. This encodes CASSLLASTQYF.

The rearrangement links TRBV9 to TRBJ2-3; no clear D gene. V lost 0 bases to trimming and J lost 0 bases, with 29 bases between them. In germline, CDR1 is SGDLS, CDR2 YYNGEE. The CDR3 totals 22 residues. CDR3 in amino acids: CASSVGSPTPPEWKGSTDTQYF. CDR3 coding DNA: TGTGCCAGCAGCGTAGGATCCCCAACCCCCCCCGAGTGGAAGGGAAGCACAGATACGCAGTATTTT.

The chain has TRBV27 and TRBJ2-7, with D perhaps being TRBD1 or TRBD2 (5 bases each). V lost 0 bases, J lost 0 bases, and 12 bases lay in between. CDR1 MNHEY and CDR2 SMNVEV come from the germline V gene (reference sequence). The CDR3 contains 16 residues. The CDR3 here is CASSLSMVGGSYEQYF. As DNA, the CDR3 is TGTGCCAGCAGTTTATCGATGGTTGGGGGCTCCTACGAGCAGTACTTC.

The J gene is TRBJ2-3, the V gene TRBV5-1; the match to TRBD1 covers 12 bases. V dropped 9 bases and J dropped 7; count of bases not matched to a gene: 9. CDR1 and CDR2 from the germline V gene are SGHRS and YFSETQ. CDR3 length equals 14 residues. In DNA form, the CDR3 reads TGCGCCACCTCCGGGACAGGGGGCAGGAATACGCAGTATTTT. Translated, it gives CATSGTGGRNTQYF.

The J gene is TRBJ2-2, the V gene TRBV11-2; TRBD2 is a possible D gene (6 bases). CDR1 is SGHAT and CDR2 is FQNNGV in the germline V gene. Between the trimmed V and J ends, which lost 5 bases and 7 bases, there was a span of 14 bases. The CDR3 covers 14 residues. The CDR3 spells CASSATGRGGELFF. The CDR3, as DNA: TGTGCCAGCAGCGCCACCGGGCGGGGCGGGGAGCTGTTTTTT.

The chain uses TRBV6-5 and TRBJ2-7; D perhaps matches TRBD1 (6 bases). CDR1 MNHEY and CDR2 SVGAGI come from the germline V gene. The CDR3 covers 14 residues. The V and J ends lost 4 bases and 2 bases respectively, with 12 bases between them. Here the CDR3 reads CASSWQGPTYEQYF. CDR3 nucleotides: TGTGCCAGCAGTTGGCAGGGGCCCACCTACGAGCAGTACTTC.

The V call is TRBV6-5, the J call TRBJ2-1, with D unresolved. CDR3 length: 12 amino acids. Germline V gene lookup returns CDR1 MNHEY and CDR2 SVGAGI. Trimming cost V 4 bases and J 13 bases, with 14 bases left between them. CDR3 protein: CASSFLGSPQFF. In DNA form, the CDR3 reads TGTGCCAGCAGTTTCCTGGGATCTCCCCAGTTCTTC.

V and J are TRBV21-1 and TRBJ1-3. TRBV21-1 is tagged as a pseudogene. The CDR3 is made up of 17 amino acids. CDR3 in DNA: TGTGCCAGCAGCGACTTTTACTCTGGAAACCCTGGAAACACCATATATTTT. Translation: CASSDFYSGNPGNTIYF.

The CDR3 region has the DNA TGCGCCAGCATCCCCCTCGACAGGCTGAACACTGAAGCTTTCTTT. Protein product: CASIPLDRLNTEAFF. J is TRBJ1-1 and V is TRBV10-2, with a possible D match to TRBD1 (6 bases). The ends were cut back, 7 bases at V and 0 bases at J, with 15 bases in the middle. The V gene's germline CDR1 is WSHSY and CDR2 SAAADI. The CDR3 has 15 residues.

This chain links TRBV5-1 with TRBJ2-1; 10 bases line up with TRBD2. The CDR3 covers 16 residues. Germline CDR1 reads SGHRS; CDR2 reads YFSETQ. The V and J ends lost 4 bases and 0 bases, in that order; junction bases with no gene match: 4. CDR3 amino acids: CASSHPSGSSYNEQFF. The CDR3 DNA reads TGCGCCAGCAGCCATCCTAGCGGGAGCTCCTACAATGAGCAGTTCTTC.

The V call is TRBV5-1, the J call TRBJ2-5, with 7 bases aligning to TRBD2. This CDR3 has 14 amino acids. The germline gives CDR1 SGHRS, CDR2 YFSETQ. With 0 bases clipped from V and 4 bases from J, the junction kept 3 bases outside the gene matches. This CDR3 is CASSLGREGETQYF. DNA of the CDR3: TGCGCCAGCAGCTTGGGTAGGGAGGGAGAGACCCAGTACTTC.

The rearrangement joins TRBV19 to TRBJ2-3, with 10 positions matching TRBD2. V lost 8 bases to trimming and J lost 1 base; unmatched junction nucleotides: 0. Germline lookup yields CDR1 LNHDA and CDR2 SQIVND (reference sequence). The CDR3 totals 13 residues. The CDR3, as DNA: TGTGCCAGTGGGACTAGCGGCACAGATACGCAGTATTTT. Encoded protein: CASGTSGTDTQYF.

V and J are TRBV7-3 and TRBJ2-5, with TRBD2 identical over 8 bases. This CDR3 region has 15 residues. V trimming: 5 bases; J trimming: 4 bases; junction bases outside the gene matches: 9. Germline lookup yields CDR1 SGHTA and CDR2 FQGTGA. CDR3 sequence reads: CASSTTGLAGETQYF. In DNA, the CDR3 is TGTGCCAGCAGCACGACCGGACTAGCTGGAGAGACCCAGTACTTC.

The chain recombines TRBV7-2 with TRBJ2-1; the D is unclear. Trimming shortened V by 5 bases and J by 8 bases, and 16 bases separated the two germline ends. CDR1 is SGHTA, CDR2 FQGNSA, per germline. The CDR3 runs 14 residues. The CDR3 reads CASSPLGRIHEQFF. The CDR3 DNA reads TGTGCCAGCAGCCCTCTTGGCAGAATCCATGAGCAGTTCTTC.